This T cell receptor (beta chain) came from a study of OX40 agonist ivuxolimab in advanced cancers. The assay was immunoSEQ multiplex PCR, and TCRdb's table has in-frame clones only and misses some. This sample carries about 77,000 clones, around 93% of them seen once, and the ten largest clones take around 0.32%. This CDR3 spans 16 amino acids. Trimming removed 6 bases from V and 3 bases from J, with 17 bases in between. CDR1 and CDR2 (germline): SEHNR, FQNEAQ (reference sequence). The sample consisted of CD4+ or CD8+ T cells sorted from blood, taken in a trial of the OX40 agonist ivuxolimab. This chain uses TRBV7-9 with TRBJ2-2; TRBD1 is a possible D gene (6 bases). The sequence was obtained from an adult with an advanced solid tumor such as melanoma, head and neck, liver or kidney cancer. DNA for the CDR3: TGTGCCAGCAGATACCCCTTCCGGACAGACACCGGGGAGCTGTTTTTT. Translated, it gives CASRYPFRTDTGELFF. Complete variable domain (other parts from reference TRBV7-9 and TRBJ2-2): DTGVSQNPRHKITKRGQNVTFRCDPISEHNRLYWYRQTLGQGPEFLTYFQNEAQLEKSRLLSDRFSAERPKGSFSTLEIQRTEQGDSAMYLCASRYPFRTDTGELFFGEGSRLTVL.